The following is a T cell receptor (beta chain) sequence with its context. Assay: immunoSEQ multiplex PCR; the TCRdb copy retains only in-frame clones and omits some. The data show 250,000 to 300,000 clones, roughly 84% seen once. Germline V gene data show CDR1 as SGDLS and CDR2 as YYNGEE. CDR3 length equals 11 residues. The ends were cut back, 9 bases at V and 5 bases at J, with 10 bases in the middle. This sample was taken from a study of blood T cell repertoires in COVID-19. The receptor was derived from a woman aged 18-29 years with acute or convalescent COVID-19. The rearrangement uses TRBV9 and TRBJ2-3; D perhaps matches TRBD2 (6 bases). The specimen was peripheral blood. DNA of the CDR3: TGTGCCAAGACGACTAGAGATACGCAGTATTTT. Its protein product is CAKTTRDTQYF.